This TCR beta chain was sequenced for a study of blood T cell repertoires in COVID-19. Overall study context: COVID-19 samples collected from the United States, Italy and Spain covered acute and convalescent phases. PBMCs, B-cell-depleted T cells, or T cells provided the cDNA or gDNA that made up the material.

In the authors' methods: Estimation of nucleated cell counts relied on the amplification of reference gene primers. Some clones are missing from TCRdb's copy, which holds only in-frame ones; the method was immunoSEQ multiplex PCR. The V and J calls and the clone size are those of that table, but D and trimming were determined from the DNA. In the table there are 90,000 to 120,000 clones, roughly 80% of which are singletons. This TCR was recovered from a human donor in a cohort sampled during active COVID-19. Sequenced material: peripheral blood.

CDR3 residues: CASWTDSQSYGYTF. The CDR3 DNA sequence: TGTGCCAGCTGGACCGACAGCCAAAGCTATGGCTACACCTTC. V gene TRBV2 combines with J gene TRBJ1-2, with D possibly TRBD1 on 5 matching bases. V lost 8 bases, J lost 4 bases, and 17 bases lay in between. This CDR3 has 14 residues. The germline V gene has CDR1 SNHLY and CDR2 FYNNEI.